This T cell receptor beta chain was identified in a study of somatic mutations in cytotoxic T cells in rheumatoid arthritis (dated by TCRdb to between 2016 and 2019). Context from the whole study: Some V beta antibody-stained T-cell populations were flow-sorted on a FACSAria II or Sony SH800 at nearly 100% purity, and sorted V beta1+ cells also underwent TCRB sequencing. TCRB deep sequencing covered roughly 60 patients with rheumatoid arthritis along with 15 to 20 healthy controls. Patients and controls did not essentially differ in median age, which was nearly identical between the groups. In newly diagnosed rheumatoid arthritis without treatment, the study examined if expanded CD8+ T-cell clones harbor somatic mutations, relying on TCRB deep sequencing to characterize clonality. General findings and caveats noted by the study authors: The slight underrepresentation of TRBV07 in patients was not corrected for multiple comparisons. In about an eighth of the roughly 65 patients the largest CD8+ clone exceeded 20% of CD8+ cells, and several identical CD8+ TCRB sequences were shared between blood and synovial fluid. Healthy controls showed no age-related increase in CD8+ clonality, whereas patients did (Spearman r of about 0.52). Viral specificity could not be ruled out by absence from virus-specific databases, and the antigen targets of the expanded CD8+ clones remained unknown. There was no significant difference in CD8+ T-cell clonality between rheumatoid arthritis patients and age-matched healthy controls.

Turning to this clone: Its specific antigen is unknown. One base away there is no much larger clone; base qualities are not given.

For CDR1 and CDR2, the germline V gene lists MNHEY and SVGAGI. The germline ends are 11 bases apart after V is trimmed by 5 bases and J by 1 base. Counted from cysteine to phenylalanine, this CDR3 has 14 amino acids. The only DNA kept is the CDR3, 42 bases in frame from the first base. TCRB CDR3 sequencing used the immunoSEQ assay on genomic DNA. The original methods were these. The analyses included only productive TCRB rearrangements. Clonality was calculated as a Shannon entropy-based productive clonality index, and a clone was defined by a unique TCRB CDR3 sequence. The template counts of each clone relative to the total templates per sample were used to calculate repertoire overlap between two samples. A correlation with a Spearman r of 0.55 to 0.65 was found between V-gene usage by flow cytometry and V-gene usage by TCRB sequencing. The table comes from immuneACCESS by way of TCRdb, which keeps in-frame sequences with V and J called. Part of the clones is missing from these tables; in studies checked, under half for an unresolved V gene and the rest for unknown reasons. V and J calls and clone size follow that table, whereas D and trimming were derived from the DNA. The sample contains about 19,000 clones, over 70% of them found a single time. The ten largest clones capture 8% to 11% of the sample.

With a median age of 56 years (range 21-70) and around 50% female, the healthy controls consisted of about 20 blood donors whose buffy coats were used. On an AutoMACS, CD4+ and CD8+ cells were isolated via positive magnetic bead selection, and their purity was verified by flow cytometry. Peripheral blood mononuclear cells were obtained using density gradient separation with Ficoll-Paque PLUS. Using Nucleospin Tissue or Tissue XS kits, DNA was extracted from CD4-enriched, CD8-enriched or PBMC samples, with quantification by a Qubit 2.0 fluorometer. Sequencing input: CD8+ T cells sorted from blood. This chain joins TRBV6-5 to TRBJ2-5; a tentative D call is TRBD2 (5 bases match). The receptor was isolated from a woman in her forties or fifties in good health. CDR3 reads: CASSPGLVQETQYF. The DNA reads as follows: TGTGCCAGCAGTCCTGGACTGGTCCAAGAGACCCAGTACTTC.